This T cell receptor (beta chain) was sequenced for a study of T cell repertoires in cytomegalovirus infection (dated by TCRdb to 2018 to 2020). Concerning the study at large: Alongside well-studied HLA-B-restricted epitopes, the peptide stimulations were aimed at recently identified HLA-C-restricted CMV epitopes, whose presentation resists viral immunomodulation. The HLA type of each donor mattered for the analysis, because public TCR beta signatures pointed to carriage of CMV infection along with the matching HLA type.

Interpreted using the paper, the treatment or condition label stands for: in vitro stimulation with specific CMV peptide epitopes to enrich CMV-specific T cells. The sequencer listed for this sample is Illumina HiSeq 1500. TCRdb redid the processing of the public reads, applying fastp at Q25 and MiXCR, and retained in-frame beta chains. Here each entry gathers all rows of one CDR3 protein and keeps the most common genes and DNA. In this sample the table shows 700,000 to 950,000 distinct CDR3 sequences, approximately 32% of which occur a single time. The top ten hold around 12% of the sample. Study-wide conclusions, independent of this receptor: Carriers of CMV infection plus the relevant HLA type were discriminated by the cumulative frequency of public TCR beta family members in the study cohort and in an independent approximately 350-donor cohort. The ex vivo response was dominated by HLA-C-restricted CMV-specific TCR beta clonotypes, which also provided the single most frequent clonotype in two of eight donors.

On this clonotype itself: Its antigen is unknown. No quality values exist for individual bases; no much larger clone is one base distant.

Between the V and J ends, shortened by 2 bases and 3 bases respectively, the junction contains 13 bases. CDR3 length: 15 amino acids, cysteine to phenylalanine. Just CDR3 DNA is preserved here, 45 bases in frame from base 1. Reading the germline V gene gives CDR1 MNHEY and CDR2 SVGAGI. The rearrangement joined TRBV6-5 to TRBJ1-2, and TRBD1 may be the D gene, going by 5 matching bases. This TCR came from a human donor in good health (CMV status not recorded). Some clones in this sample may be carry-over from other donors' samples. The sequencing here drew on cultured CD8+ T cells from PBMCs, taken from culture after CMV antigen stimulation. The CDR3 region reads CASSYAGELDYGYTF. The DNA reads TGTGCCAGCAGTTACGCGGGGGAATTAGACTATGGCTACACCTTC.